This T cell receptor (beta chain) derives from a study of blood T cells in healthy people across ages. Study results and limitations: Observed TCR beta diversity per million T cells went down as age went up. This fall followed a roughly linear course with age.

This clonotype showed up just a few times. What it binds is unknown. A second PCR of about 7 to 12 cycles used a sample-barcoded 5' primer and a J-beta primer mix. TCRdb used MiXCR to reprocess the 5' RACE reads, holding one entry per CDR3 protein. The repertoire holds about a million distinct CDR3 sequences, with more than 30% as singletons. The V segment lost 3 bases and the J segment 4 bases; nucleotides outside the gene matches: 7. The CDR3 extends over 15 amino acids. Germline V gene sequence: CDR1 MNHEY, CDR2 SMNVEV (reference sequence). This clonotype originated in a man aged 18 to 30 in good health. What was sequenced was blood. This chain uses TRBV27 with TRBJ1-2; 8 nucleotides align to TRBD1. The CDR3 protein is CASSLGGQGIYGYTF. CDR3 coding DNA: TGTGCCAGCAGTTTGGGAGGACAGGGTATCTATGGCTACACCTTC.